This TCR beta chain emerged from a study of cytomegalovirus exposure and HLA in healthy donors (TCRdb year 2017). Background for the entire study: In an earlier analysis of 550 to 750 of the donors, 276 Gb of sequence data and approximately 120 million unique TCR beta sequences from 150 million to 200 million T cells were reported. An early release that covered about 640 HLA-typed donors contained approximately 300 gigabases of sequencing data and tens of millions of unique TCR sequences. The genetic ancestry cluster associated with self-reported Caucasian donors included around four fifths of the approximately 410 genotyped donors. The study was designed to test whether signatures of past pathogen exposure could be identified by cataloging public T cell receptors. The T cell repertoires of around 670 subjects were profiled by immunosequencing and related to cytomegalovirus serostatus. Along with the roughly 700-subject first cohort, a separate validation cohort of some 130 different subjects was used. To predict cytomegalovirus infection status, the study brought together high-throughput TCR immunosequencing, statistical association of individual TCRs with disease status, and machine learning. A later analysis re-analyzed previously published TCR beta repertoires from about 730 donors and added high-resolution HLA genotyping to study TCR occurrence patterns. In the later analysis, no new phenotypic data were used to find candidate immune exposures; instead, reliance was placed on TCR beta sequences and their occurrence across donors. An earlier analysis of roughly 580 of the donors used high-throughput TCR beta sequencing to judge whether each TCR beta V gene segment behaved as functional or pseudogenic. Donor age, sex, ethnicity and CMV serostatus were collected together with the repertoire data. Genome-wide SNP genotypes for about three fifths of the 666 donors were used in a later genetic analysis, which treated that subset as a discovery cohort. Every discovery cohort repertoire had been produced on one sequencing platform. Class I and class II HLA loci were covered by the typing at four-digit resolution. The number of donors typed differed by locus, with 629-630 for A, B, C, DRB1 and DQB1, over 500 for DQA1, under 610 for DPA1, and 400 to 490 for DPB1. Several DR-DQ haplotypes were treated as single units for association and clustering because of strong linkage in the cohort. Among some 400 genotyped donors of the cohort, an average of approximately 200,000 unique TCR beta nucleotide sequences was sequenced per donor, of which about 19% were non-productive.

CDR1 and CDR2 (SGHVS, FNYEAQ) derive from the germline V gene. The CDR3 runs 14 amino acids, cysteine and phenylalanine included. Only the CDR3 part of the read is kept: 42 bases, read in frame from the first base. Trimming takes 4 bases off V and 5 bases off J; junction bases not matched to a gene: 4. The library was generated by the immunoSEQ multiplex PCR assay. For the multiplex PCR, a mixture combining 60 forward primers for TCR Vbeta segments and 13 reverse primers for TCR Jbeta segments was used. The CDR3 region of rearranged TCR beta genes was amplified from genomic DNA by a multiplex PCR assay. Amplified TCR beta libraries were sequenced as 87-base-pair reads on the Illumina HiSeq System. Under the source paper's analysis protocol: In a later analysis, tens of millions of unique TCR beta chains were counted across the roughly 610 repertoires, and roughly 9.9 million of these chains were shared by at least two donors. A nearest-neighbor algorithm error-corrected the raw reads and collapsed the reads into unique sequences, merging closely related sequences to remove PCR and sequencing errors. V, D and J gene segments were assigned by aligning CDR3 sequences to IMGT reference sequences. For a sequence to be retained, a match of at least six nucleotides was required to both a V gene segment and a J gene segment. Rearrangements were classified as productive when the CDR3 lacked stop codons and remained in frame with V and J, and all other rearrangements were classified as non-productive. CDR3 was defined by IMGT convention, running from the second conserved V-encoded cysteine to the conserved J-encoded phenylalanine. In an earlier analysis of roughly 580 of the donors, sequences lacking an unambiguous match to a single V gene segment were excluded. An earlier analysis of 587 of the donors classified V segments as functional when productive rearrangements were above 56.7% and as segregating when the standard deviation between donors was above 5%. A statistical classification framework was built for diagnosing cytomegalovirus status from the catalog of TCR beta chain sequences. V and J gene assignment, in a later analysis, came from comparing TCR nucleotide sequences with IMGT/GENE-DB human TR gene sequences. Using the TCRdist pipeline, a later analysis assigned CDR3 sequences along with most-parsimonious VDJ recombination scenarios. In a later analysis, every TCR beta chain was defined by the combination of its CDR3 amino acid sequence and its V-gene family, and reads without a unique V-gene family were dropped. As a way to deal with suspected cross-contamination and a sequencing artifact, a later analysis dropped hundreds of nucleotide sequences that were highly shared and had low generation probability. In a later analysis, a clonal expansion index for each public chain was calculated from normalized within-repertoire ranks of inferred template counts. Generation probabilities in a later analysis came from a VDJ recombination model fitted to out-of-frame rearrangements, and those results were checked against IGoR. In a later analysis, hypergeometric tests were used to score TCR-TCR, TCR-HLA and TCR-CMV co-occurrence, with a repertoire-size bias correction applied to TCR pairs. A later analysis estimated false discovery rates by permuting HLA or CMV assignments 20 times. In a later analysis, co-occurring TCRs were grouped using DBSCAN, and TCRdist sequence similarity was added for clustering within HLA-allele-positive subsets. Repertoires with fewer than 30,000 or more than 120,000 public chains were left out of co-occurrence clustering, as were a few repertoires with anomalous nucleotide sharing. TCRdb re-hosts the immuneACCESS table, in-frame sequences only. Its copies lack some clones; in the studies checked, an unresolved V gene accounts for under half of them, and the cause for the rest is not known. V, J and clone size were drawn from that table, and D and trimming were deduced from the DNA. The sample table shows tens of thousands of clones, and around 90% are seen once. Approximately 8% of the sample rests with the top ten.

Regarding this clone: Which antigen it targets is not known. Qualities for individual bases were not recorded, and no much larger clone is one base off.

The research as a whole found: Because HLA typing was unavailable for some donors at each locus, only the typed subset was used in association tests. Only TCR beta chains were sequenced in this cohort, and the absence of alpha or paired-chain data limited detectable features. A later genetic analysis associated a missense DCLRE1C variant with V-gene and J-gene trimming of TCR beta chains, and an independent cohort replicated the association. At a false discovery rate of 0.05, a later analysis linked some 17,000 TCR beta sequences to specific HLA alleles. The authors suggested that the approach could potentially be generalized to other disease states and immunological phenotypes. The only immune exposure information available for the cohort was CMV serostatus. The sequencing pipeline was judged likely to have produced a cluster of highly shared sequence variants as a technical artifact. The presence/absence analyses assumed that sequencing depth was roughly uniform across donors, and that assumption may not be true. In an earlier analysis of 500 to 650 of the donors, most TCR beta V segments appeared in productive rearrangements about 87% or about 30% of the time, broadly matching IMGT annotations. The study gave a list of 150 to 200 TCR beta chains associated with cytomegalovirus. In a later analysis, TCR association rates were found to vary across HLA loci, with the most associated TCRs seen for DRB1 alleles and the fewest for HLA-C alleles. A later analysis reported that several top co-occurrence clusters appeared linked to parvovirus B19, influenza, CMV and Epstein-Barr virus. A later analysis found that HLA-associated TCR beta chains were more clonally expanded and had lower generation probabilities than equally common non-associated chains. According to a later genetic analysis, donors in an Asian-associated ancestry cluster had fewer N-insertions in productive TCRs than the approximately 610-donor mean. A few of the identified cytomegalovirus-associated TCR beta chains were confirmed in vitro to be specific for cytomegalovirus antigens. The classifier was reported to diagnose cytomegalovirus status with high specificity and sensitivity in both the original cohort and the validation cohort. Linkage disequilibrium might explain the correlated functional status among segregating V segments, but an unknown experimental factor could not be ruled out. According to a later analysis, most CMV-associated TCR beta chains appeared to be HLA-restricted, and the HLA associations seemed to be driven largely by CMV exposure. The earlier analysis of some 560 of the donors excluded 15 to 20 rarely observed V segments, including chromosome 9 orphons, because counts were too low. Some IMGT-functional V segments, including TRBV6-2 and TRBV6-3, could not be distinguished by the 87-base-pair reads and were therefore excluded. A further reported finding was that TCR beta sequences accurately predicted the HLA-A and HLA-B alleles for most subjects in the first cohort. Most TCR sequences were observed very rarely across donors, whereas some public TCRs were present in many individuals. Strong co-occurrence of HLA alleles, especially DR and DQ, made assigning TCR associations to individual alleles difficult.

The cohort was made up of about 610 healthy bone marrow donors. At the time of sampling, all cohort members were nominally healthy, though unrecorded immune exposures were likely present. The donor tested CMV seropositive and was one of the 289 seropositive cohort members. Every donor gave a peripheral blood sample, and the peripheral blood mononuclear cells from that sample were used for TCR beta sequencing. The Qiagen DNeasy Blood Extraction Kit was used to extract genomic DNA from the blood cell samples. Sequencing used PBMCs. In this chain, TRBV7-6 is recombined with TRBJ2-2; 7 middle bases align to TRBD1. This clonotype was obtained from a woman aged 35 to 49 in good health and CMV-seropositive. The DNA sequence is as follows: TGTGCCAGCAGCTCCATGGACAGGACCGGGGAGCTGTTTTTT. The resulting protein is CASSSMDRTGELFF. The full variable domain, with segments outside the CDR3 supplied by the reference TRBV7-6 and TRBJ2-2 proteins, appears as GAGVSQSPRYKVTKRGQDVALRCDPISGHVSLYWYRQALGQGPEFLTYFNYEAQQDKSGLPNDRFSAERPEGSISTLTIQRTEQRDSAMYRCASSSMDRTGELFFGEGSRLTVL.